Listed here are 20 T cell receptor beta chains from one sample, sequenced in a study of vaccination and CD4 T cells after COVID-19. The study sequenced cultured CD4+ T cell DNA using the Oncomine TCR Beta short-read assay. Each CDR3 protein is one row after TCRdb ran MiXCR on the PCR reads. Here the sample spans approximately 15,000 distinct CDR3 sequences, about 53% being singletons. As to treatment: roughly 11-day PBMC culture with coronavirus spike peptide pools or control peptides (ViraFEST assay). What these receptors recognize is not known. The specimen was CD4+ T cells from blood, cultured in vitro. The receptors stem from a human donor who had recovered from COVID-19.

CDR3 loop: CASSQGTHEQYF. CDR3 bases: TGTGCCAGCAGTCAGGGTACCCACGAGCAGTACTTC. The V and J genes are TRBV6-1 and TRBJ2-7, with D possibly TRBD1 on 5 matching bases. Germline loops: CDR1 MNHNS, CDR2 SASEGT. V was clipped by 5 bases and J by 5 bases, with 10 bases between them. This CDR3 is 12 amino acids long.

V and J are TRBV28 and TRBJ2-5, with 8 bases matching TRBD1. J was trimmed by 5 bases and V by 6 bases; bases with no gene match: 14. From germline, CDR1 is MDHEN and CDR2 SYDVKM. The CDR3 sequence is 16 residues long. This chain's CDR3 is CASSTRGTGSRETQYF. The CDR3 bases are TGTGCCAGCAGCACTCGCGGGACAGGCAGTCGGGAGACCCAGTACTTC. Variable domain in full (rest from reference TRBV28 and TRBJ2-5): DVKVTQSSRYLVKRTGEKVFLECVQDMDHENMFWYRQDPGLGLRLIYFSYDVKMKEKGDIPEGYSVSREKKERFSLILESASTNQTSMYLCASSTRGTGSRETQYFGPGTRLLVL.

This rearrangement joins TRBV28 to TRBJ2-2; weak D call: TRBD2 (6 bases). Germline-derived CDR1 and CDR2 are MDHEN and SYDVKM. This CDR3 comprises 16 residues. Trimming took 6 bases from V and 4 from J, leaving 18 bases between them. As DNA, the CDR3 is TGTGCCAGCAGGTCCGGAGGGGCGAAATTCACCGGGGAGCTGTTTTTT. Its protein product is CASRSGGAKFTGELFF.

In this sample, this clonotype turned up a few times. The V and J genes are TRBV7-2 and TRBJ1-6; the D gene is possibly TRBD1 (5 bases). V was cut by 4 bases and J by 3 bases, with 10 bases left in between. The CDR3 runs to 15 residues. The germline V gene has CDR1 SGHTA and CDR2 FQGNSA. The CDR3 protein is CASSWGTDYNSPLHF. CDR3 in DNA: TGTGCCAGCAGCTGGGGGACGGACTATAATTCACCCCTCCACTTT.

The chain combines TRBV2 with TRBJ1-4, with 7 positions matching TRBD1. The junction had 2 bases not matched to a gene; V was cut back by 6 bases and J by 1 base. Germline CDR1 reads SNHLY; CDR2 reads FYNNEI. This CDR3 has 14 amino acids. CDR3 sequence (DNA): TGTGCCAGCAGGCGACAGGGAACTAATGAAAAACTGTTTTTT. Translated: CASRRQGTNEKLFF.

This clonotype was detected once. The chain is built from TRBV12-3 or TRBV12-4 and TRBJ2-3; 13 bases are a match to TRBD2. The CDR3 is made up of 17 amino acids. The junction had 6 bases not matched to a gene; V was cut back by 3 bases and J by 3 bases. The CDR3 spells CASSFGTSGMVTDTQYF. In DNA, the CDR3 is TGTGCCAGCAGTTTCGGGACTAGCGGGATGGTGACAGATACGCAGTATTTT.

The gene calls are TRBV7-2 and TRBJ2-5; 8 nucleotides align to TRBD2. Germline lookup yields CDR1 SGHTA and CDR2 FQGNSA. This CDR3 is built from 15 residues. The trim removed 5 bases at V and 4 bases at J, leaving 9 bases unmatched. The CDR3 region has the DNA TGTGCCAGCAGCCCCGGGGGGGCCGGCGGAGAGACCCAGTACTTC. It is translated as CASSPGGAGGETQYF.

This chain uses TRBV10-3 with TRBJ1-2; weak D call: TRBD1 (5 bases). The CDR3 loop spans 13 amino acids. With 4 bases removed from V and 4 bases from J, the gap between germline ends came to 10 bases. Germline CDR1 ENHRY, CDR2 SYGVKD. The CDR3 coding sequence is TGTGCCATCAGTGCCGACAGAGGCTATGGCTACACCTTC. Its protein product is CAISADRGYGYTF.

This clonotype is medium-sized within its sample. This chain connects TRBV6-1 to TRBJ2-1; TRBD1 matches 7 bases. In germline, CDR1 is MNHNS, CDR2 SASEGT. This CDR3 is built from 14 residues. J was trimmed by 8 bases and V by 7 bases; bases with no gene match: 11. CDR3 in amino acids: CASTHRRDRHEQFF. Written as DNA, the CDR3 is TGTGCCAGCACTCACCGCCGGGACAGACATGAGCAGTTCTTC.

This chain joins TRBV2 and TRBJ2-3; the D gene could be TRBD1 or TRBD2 (6 bases each). The CDR3 loop spans 16 amino acids. The germline gives CDR1 SNHLY, CDR2 FYNNEI. V gave up 5 bases and J gave up 3 bases, with 18 bases separating them. CDR3 region: CASSYYGGLRTDTQYF. The CDR3 DNA reads as TGTGCCAGCAGTTACTATGGGGGGCTAAGGACAGATACGCAGTATTTT.

This clonotype was recorded a few times. V usage is TRBV10-3 and J usage is TRBJ2-2; unclear D gene. The CDR3 spans 16 residues. Trimming removed 4 bases at V and 2 bases at J, with 14 bases between. CDR1 ENHRY and CDR2 SYGVKD come from the germline V gene. Here the CDR3 reads CAISGTSTANTGELFF. The CDR3 coding sequence is TGTGCCATCAGTGGTACGTCGACGGCTAACACCGGGGAGCTGTTTTTT.

J is TRBJ1-4 and V is TRBV20-1; tentative D call: TRBD1 (5 bases). Trimming cost V 1 base and J 7 bases, with 16 bases left between them. Germline V gene sequence: CDR1 DFQATT, CDR2 SNEGSKA (reference sequence). This CDR3 contains 15 residues. CDR3 DNA: TGCAGTGCTAGAGCCCCGGGGACGGCAGGTGAAAAACTGTTTTTT. Protein sequence: CSARAPGTAGEKLFF.

V is TRBV12-3 or TRBV12-4 and J is TRBJ2-3, with D perhaps assigned TRBD1 or TRBD2 (5 bases each). Trimming removed 6 bases from V and 7 bases from J, with 11 bases in between. This CDR3 spans 12 amino acids. DNA of the CDR3: TGTGCCAGCAGGAAAGAGGGGAATACGCAGTATTTT. Translated: CASRKEGNTQYF.

The sample holds a few counts of this clonotype. The gene calls are TRBV7-2 and TRBJ1-2; 7 bases agree with TRBD1. The CDR3 has 13 amino acids. CDR1 and CDR2 from the germline V gene are SGHTA and FQGNSA. The V gene end was trimmed by 5 bases and the J gene end by 3 bases; junction bases not matched to a gene: 3. The DNA for the CDR3 is TGTGCCAGCAGCCGAGACAGGGACTATGGCTACACCTTC. Translated, it gives CASSRDRDYGYTF.

The chain uses TRBV6-1 and TRBJ1-6; no clear D. Germline V gene sequence: CDR1 MNHNS, CDR2 SASEGT. The CDR3 length is 13 residues. V was cut by 6 bases and J by 7 bases, with 10 bases left in between. The CDR3 DNA is TGTGCCAGCAGACAGATTGGGAATTCACCCCTCCACTTT. This encodes CASRQIGNSPLHF.

By sample share, this clonotype is medium-sized. The V and J genes are TRBV29-1 and TRBJ2-1, with 10 bases matching TRBD2. Germline V gene sequence: CDR1 SQVTM, CDR2 ANQGSEA. Trimming took 4 bases from V and 5 from J; bases not matched to a gene: 8. The CDR3 consists of 15 residues. This CDR3 is CSVGVAGGWHNEQFF. CDR3 DNA: TGCAGCGTTGGTGTAGCGGGGGGTTGGCACAATGAGCAGTTCTTC.

The rearrangement uses TRBV6-1 and TRBJ2-5, with D possibly TRBD2 on 5 matching bases. This CDR3 is built from 13 residues. The V gene lost 5 bases and the J gene lost 7 bases, with 14 bases spanning the gap. CDR1 is MNHNS, CDR2 SASEGT, per germline. Here the CDR3 DNA reads TGTGCCAGCAGTACCACGGCAGGAGGGACCCAGTACTTC. It specifies CASSTTAGGTQYF.

J is TRBJ1-3 and V is TRBV28; D not certain. V shed 3 bases and J shed 4 bases, with 4 bases lying between them. Germline V CDR1 and CDR2: MDHEN, SYDVKM. This CDR3 is 12 amino acids long. The CDR3 nucleotides are TGTGCCAGCAGTTTGGCAGGAAACACCATATATTTT. Its translation: CASSLAGNTIYF.

This clonotype was detected only a few times. The chain has TRBV6-2 or TRBV6-3 and TRBJ2-2; no reliable D call. Trimming cost V 6 bases and J 6 bases, with 5 bases left between them. CDR1 is MNHEY, CDR2 SVGEGT, per germline. CDR3 length equals 11 residues. CDR3 nucleotide sequence: TGTGCCAGCAGCCAGGCCGGGGAGCTGTTTTTT. Protein: CASSQAGELFF.

The V gene is TRBV20-1, the J gene TRBJ1-5; 7 nucleotides align to TRBD1. The germline V gene has CDR1 DFQATT and CDR2 SNEGSKA (reference sequence). CDR3 length: 18 amino acids. V lost 5 bases to trimming and J lost 2 bases; unmatched junction nucleotides: 18. The CDR3 DNA follows: TGCAGTGCTCGCCGAGGGACAGAGGGACTGGTAGGCAATCAGCCCCAGCATTTT. Translation gives CSARRGTEGLVGNQPQHF.